This TCR beta chain appears in the sequencing data of a study of cytomegalovirus exposure and HLA in healthy donors. Deletions cut 4 bases from V and 3 bases from J, with 9 bases between. CDR3 length: 13 residues. Germline assignment: CDR1 LNHNV and CDR2 YYDKDF (reference sequence). The PCR made use of 60 Vbeta and 13 Jbeta primers. Clones were read by immunoSEQ multiplex PCR, and TCRdb kept only the in-frame ones, dropping some. This sample has about 120,000 clones, with about 81% found just once. Sequenced: PBMCs. The sequence was obtained from a man aged 35 to 55 in good health and CMV-seronegative. The chain couples TRBV15 to TRBJ1-2; perhaps TRBD1 as D (5 bases). The CDR3 loop is CATSTGRDYGYTF. CDR3 nucleotide sequence: TGTGCCACCAGCACGGGCAGGGACTATGGCTACACCTTC.